The rows below give T cell receptor beta chains drawn from one sample of a study of blood T cell repertoires in COVID-19. Sequencing was performed with immunoSEQ multiplex PCR; in TCRdb, only in-frame clones are kept and a portion is missing. The sample has approximately 450,000 clones, roughly nine tenths seen once. Sequencing was done on a sample of PBMCs or T cells enriched from blood (not recorded which). The receptors stem from a woman aged 18-29 years with acute COVID-19. Each CDR3 is given with its conserved first and last residue. The D gene is left open where the match is weak. Size is stated for part of the rows, as once, few or many counts, or as a class when the clone is expanded.

>TRBJ1-2|.|once|TRBV29-1
CSVEHRQGVGNYGYTF
TGCAGCGTTGAACACAGGCAGGGCGTTGGTAACTATGGCTACACCTTC
>TRBJ1-2|.|.|TRBV29-1
CSVVSGYGYTF
TGCAGCGTTGTCTCAGGTTATGGCTACACCTTC
>TRBJ2-3|.|.|TRBV10-3
CAITQEGTDTQYF
TGTGCCATCACACAGGAGGGGACAGATACGCAGTATTTT
>TRBJ2-1|.|.|TRBV12-3/TRBV12-4
CASSPQGNEQFF
TGTGCCAGCAGCCCACAGGGAAATGAGCAGTTCTTC
>TRBJ2-3|.|.|TRBV18
CASSLDRRTDTQYF
TGTGCCAGCTCACTAGACAGGCGTACAGATACGCAGTATTTT
>TRBJ1-1|.|once|TRBV5-1
CASSLERGGNTEAFF
TGCGCCAGCAGCTTGGAAAGAGGCGGGAACACTGAAGCTTTCTTT
>TRBJ1-1|.|.|TRBV30
CAWSVQGVTEAFF
TGTGCCTGGAGTGTACAAGGGGTTACTGAAGCTTTCTTT
>TRBJ2-2|.|once|TRBV29-1
CSGEKGTGELFF
TGCAGCGGGGAGAAGGGCACCGGGGAGCTGTTTTTT
>TRBJ1-1|.|.|TRBV12-5
CASGLTGKVGVAPKNTEAFF
TGTGCTAGTGGTTTGACAGGGAAGGTTGGTGTCGCCCCGAAGAACACTGAAGCTTTCTTT
>TRBJ2-5|.|.|TRBV5-1
CASSSAGNWETQYF
TGCGCCAGCAGCTCCGCAGGAAATTGGGAGACCCAGTACTTC
>TRBJ1-2|.|.|TRBV18
CASSPTPRAGDGYTF
TGTGCCAGCTCACCAACGCCCAGGGCTGGGGATGGCTACACCTTC
>TRBJ1-1|.|.|TRBV9
CASSVGDVGGDGTEAFF
TGTGCCAGCAGCGTAGGAGATGTAGGGGGGGATGGCACTGAAGCTTTCTTT
>TRBJ2-7|TRBD1|.|TRBV28
CASRPGQNFYEQYF
TGTGCCAGCAGACCGGGACAGAATTTTTACGAGCAGTACTTC
>TRBJ1-1|.|.|TRBV18
CASSPPSGGITEAFF
TGTGCCAGCTCACCACCATCCGGGGGAATCACTGAAGCTTTCTTT
>TRBJ2-7|TRBD1|.|TRBV4-1
CASSHDRGTYEQYF
TGCGCCAGCAGCCACGACAGGGGGACCTACGAGCAGTACTTC
>TRBJ1-1|TRBD1|.|TRBV5-1
CASSSRQGSGTEAFF
TGCGCCAGCAGCTCTCGACAGGGATCGGGCACTGAAGCTTTCTTT
>TRBJ2-1|TRBD2|.|TRBV7-2
CASSPGGASANEQFF
TGTGCCAGCAGCCCCGGGGGGGCCTCGGCCAATGAGCAGTTCTTC
>TRBJ1-1|.|.|TRBV2
CASNIDRGANTEAFF
TGTGCCAGCAATATAGATCGAGGAGCGAACACTGAAGCTTTCTTT
>TRBJ1-2|.|.|TRBV19
CASSIGDYGYTF
TGTGCCAGTAGTATAGGAGACTATGGCTACACCTTC
>TRBJ1-3|.|.|TRBV15
CATSTGGINTIYF
TGTGCCACCAGCACGGGGGGGATAAACACCATATATTTT
>TRBJ2-1|.|.|TRBV4-3
CASSQASSRATYNEQFF
TGCGCCAGCAGCCAAGCTTCATCCAGGGCAACCTACAATGAGCAGTTCTTC
>TRBJ1-5|.|.|TRBV28
CASSVRSPFNQPQHF
TGTGCCAGCAGTGTACGGTCTCCTTTCAATCAGCCCCAGCATTTT
>TRBJ2-1|.|.|TRBV2
CASSERGRGAYNEQFF
TGTGCCAGCAGTGAGCGCGGCAGGGGGGCCTACAATGAGCAGTTCTTC
>TRBJ1-5|TRBD1|.|TRBV25-1
CALRAYRGGGSNQPQHF
TGTGCCCTACGGGCCTACAGGGGTGGGGGGAGCAATCAGCCCCAGCATTTT
>TRBJ1-2|.|.|TRBV9
CASSVYGGKTNYGYTF
TGTGCCAGCAGCGTATATGGAGGGAAAACTAACTATGGCTACACCTTC
>TRBJ1-4|.|.|TRBV20-1
CSALQDEKLFF
TGCAGTGCTTTACAGGATGAAAAACTGTTTTTT
>TRBJ1-5|.|.|TRBV6-5
CASSYSFTGNQPQHF
TGTGCCAGCAGTTACTCGTTTACGGGTAATCAGCCCCAGCATTTT
>TRBJ1-1|.|.|TRBV18
CASSPPGNTEAFF
TGTGCCAGCTCACCCCCAGGGAACACTGAAGCTTTCTTT
>TRBJ2-1|.|.|TRBV1
CTSSQAARGMNYNEQFF
TGCACCAGCAGCCAAGCGGCGCGGGGGATGAACTACAATGAGCAGTTCTTC
>TRBJ2-7|TRBD1|.|TRBV3-1/TRBV3-2
CASSQDWAGGEQYF
TGTGCCAGCAGCCAAGATTGGGCAGGGGGAGAGCAGTACTTC
>TRBJ1-2|TRBD1|few|TRBV28
CASSLGTGNYGYTF
TGTGCCAGCAGTTTAGGGACAGGAAACTATGGCTACACCTTC
>TRBJ2-7|TRBD1|.|TRBV15
CATSRMTGGARREQYF
TGTGCCACCAGCAGAATGACAGGGGGCGCTAGGCGCGAGCAGTACTTC
>TRBJ1-1|.|.|TRBV7-8
CASSLGAGNTEAFF
TGTGCCAGCAGCTTGGGAGCGGGGAACACTGAAGCTTTCTTT